This T cell receptor (beta chain) was identified in a study of T cell responses to AZD1222 COVID-19 vaccine. Study observations and caveats: At baseline, seropositivity was found in only five or six AZD1222 recipients. Epitopes outside B.1.351 and B.1.1.7 mutated regions reportedly drew nearly half of spike TCRs. Mostly white British, mostly female donors; authors suggested clonal diversity may be underestimated. There were vaccine-associated CD4 TCRs across spike, dominant at 160-218 and 743-854.

CDR1 SGHDN and CDR2 FVKESK come from the germline V gene. V shed 4 bases and J 4 bases; nucleotides not matched to a gene: 5. This CDR3 has 16 residues. Method: immunoSEQ multiplex PCR; TCRdb's copy keeps in-frame clones and lacks some. The data contain approximately 180,000 clones, 85% to 90% of them singletons. A note on this clone: Antigen unknown.

The sample was peripheral blood, taken 28 days after the second AZD1222 dose. The chain employs TRBV14 and TRBJ2-2; TRBD1 matches 11 bases. The clonotype was recovered from an adult who received the AZD1222 COVID-19 vaccine. The CDR3 spells CASSPSGTGGTGELFF. The CDR3 DNA sequence: TGTGCCAGCAGCCCCTCCGGGACAGGGGGCACCGGGGAGCTGTTTTTT. Full variable domain (rest looked up from reference TRBV14 and TRBJ2-2): EAGVTQFPSHSVIEKGQTVTLRCDPISGHDNLYWYRRVMGKEIKFLLHFVKESKQDESGMPNNRFLAERTGGTYSTLKVQPAELEDSGVYFCASSPSGTGGTGELFFGEGSRLTVL.